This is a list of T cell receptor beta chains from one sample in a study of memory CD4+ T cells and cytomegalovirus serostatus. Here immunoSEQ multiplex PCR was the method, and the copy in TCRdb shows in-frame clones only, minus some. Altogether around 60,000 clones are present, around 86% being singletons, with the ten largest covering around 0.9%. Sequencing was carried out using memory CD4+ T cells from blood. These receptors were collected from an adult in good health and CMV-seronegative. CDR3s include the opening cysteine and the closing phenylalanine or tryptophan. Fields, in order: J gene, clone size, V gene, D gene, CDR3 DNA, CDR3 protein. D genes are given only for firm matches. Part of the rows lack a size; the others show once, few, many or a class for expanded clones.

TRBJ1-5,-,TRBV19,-,TGTGCCAGTAGTATAGTGCAGGGTACTCAGCCCCAGCATTTT,CASSIVQGTQPQHF
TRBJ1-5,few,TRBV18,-,TGTGCCAGCCTTGACGGGCAGGGGCAGCCCCAGCATTTT,CASLDGQGQPQHF
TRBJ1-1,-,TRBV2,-,TGTGCCAGCAGTCCGCAGGGGTCGGGGAACACTGAAGCTTTCTTT,CASSPQGSGNTEAFF
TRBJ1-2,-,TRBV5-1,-,TGCGCCAGCAGGACGGGGGGACATAACTATGGCTACACCTTC,CASRTGGHNYGYTF
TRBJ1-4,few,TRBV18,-,TGTGCCAGCTCACCAAGAGGGGCCGGCGGCGAAAAACTGTTTTTT,CASSPRGAGGEKLFF
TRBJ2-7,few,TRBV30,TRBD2,TGTGCCTGGAGCCGGGAGGTAGCGTACGAGCAGTACTTC,CAWSREVAYEQYF
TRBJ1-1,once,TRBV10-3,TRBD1,TGTGCCATCACCATGACAGGGAGCAACACTGAAGCTTTCTTT,CAITMTGSNTEAFF
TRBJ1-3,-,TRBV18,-,TGTGCCAGCTCACCACCTAGCAGGGATACTGGAAACACCATATATTTT,CASSPPSRDTGNTIYF
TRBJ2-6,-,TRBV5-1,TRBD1,TGCGCCAGCAGCTGGGGACAGGGGGCGACGGGGGCCAACGTCCTGACTTTC,CASSWGQGATGANVLTF
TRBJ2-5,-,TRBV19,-,TGTGCCAGTAGGCAGGGTCACCAAGAGACCCAGTACTTC,CASRQGHQETQYF
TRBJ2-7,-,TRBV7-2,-,TGTGCCAGCAGCTTAATGGGTAGGGGACGATACGAGCAGTACTTC,CASSLMGRGRYEQYF
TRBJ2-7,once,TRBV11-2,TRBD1,TGTGCCAGCAGACCCTGGGACAGGGGGGGGGAGCAGTACTTC,CASRPWDRGGEQYF
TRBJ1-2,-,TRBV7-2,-,TGTGCCAGCAGCTTAATTCGAGTTGGGGCCTATGGCTACACCTTC,CASSLIRVGAYGYTF
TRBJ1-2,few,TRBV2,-,TGTGCCAGCACTCAGGCTGTAATCTATGGCTACACCTTC,CASTQAVIYGYTF
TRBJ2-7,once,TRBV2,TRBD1,TGTGCCAGCAGTGAAGGGACAGGGGGTCCCTACGAGCAGTACTTC,CASSEGTGGPYEQYF
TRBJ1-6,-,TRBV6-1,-,TGTGCCAGCAGGGTGACAGACAATTCACCCCTCCACTTT,CASRVTDNSPLHF
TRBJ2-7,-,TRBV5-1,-,TGCGCCAGCAGCTTGTCCCCAACCGTGGGCTACGAGCAGTACTTC,CASSLSPTVGYEQYF
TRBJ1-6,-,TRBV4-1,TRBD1,TGCGCCAGCAGCCCCATCGGGACAGGGAATAATTCACCCCTCCACTTT,CASSPIGTGNNSPLHF
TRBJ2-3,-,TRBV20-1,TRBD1,TGCAGTGCTAGTAGGGGGCACTCGCAGTATTTT,CSASRGHSQYF
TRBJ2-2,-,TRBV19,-,TGTGCCAGTAGTAATAGCGGCACGAACACCGGGGAGCTGTTTTTT,CASSNSGTNTGELFF
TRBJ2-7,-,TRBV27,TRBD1,TGTGCCAGCAGTGTCAAGACAGGGCTCGAGCAGTACTTC,CASSVKTGLEQYF
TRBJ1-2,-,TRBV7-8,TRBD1,TGTGCCAGCAGCGATGGGGACAGGCCAAACTATGGCTACACCTTC,CASSDGDRPNYGYTF
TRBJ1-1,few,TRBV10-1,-,TGCGCCAGCAGTAACTGGAACACTGAAGCTTTCTTT,CASSNWNTEAFF
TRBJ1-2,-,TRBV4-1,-,TGCGCCAGCAGCCCACCCTTGGCGGCTTATGGCTACACCTTC,CASSPPLAAYGYTF
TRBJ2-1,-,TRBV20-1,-,TGCAGTGCTACCCCTTTGAATGAGCAGTTCTTC,CSATPLNEQFF
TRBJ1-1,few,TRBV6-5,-,TGTGCCAGCAGTTCCCGGTGGAGCCAAGAAGCTTTCTTT,CASSSRWSQEAFF
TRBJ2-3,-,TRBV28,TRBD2,TGTGCCAGCACGCGGGGGGGCACAGATACGCAGTATTTT,CASTRGGTDTQYF
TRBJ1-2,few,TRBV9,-,TGTGCCAGCAGCACCGATCTAAACTATGGCTACACCTTC,CASSTDLNYGYTF
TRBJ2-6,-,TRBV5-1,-,TGCGCCAGCAGCTGGGGTTCTGGGGCCAACGTCCTGACTTTC,CASSWGSGANVLTF
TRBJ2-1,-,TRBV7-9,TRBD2,TGTGCCAGCAGCTTAGTGGGAGGGGCGGGGAAATACAATGAGCAGTTCTTC,CASSLVGGAGKYNEQFF
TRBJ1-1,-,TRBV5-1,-,TGCGCCAGCAAGCACACGGGGCCCAACACTGAAGCTTTCTTT,CASKHTGPNTEAFF
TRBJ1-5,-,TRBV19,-,TGTGCCAGTACCCCGGGCTGGGATCACGCCAGGCCCCAGCATTTT,CASTPGWDHARPQHF
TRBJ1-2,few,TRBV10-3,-,TGTGCCATCAGCCCGGATGTAGGGAACTATGGCTACACCTTC,CAISPDVGNYGYTF
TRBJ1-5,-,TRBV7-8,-,TGTGCCAGCAGCTTATTGGTCCCACCGGGTCAGCCCCAGCATTTT,CASSLLVPPGQPQHF
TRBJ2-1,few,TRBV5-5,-,TGTGCCAGCAGCTTGAATAGGGTGCCGTTCTTC,CASSLNRVPFF
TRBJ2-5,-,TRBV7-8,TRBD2,TGTGCCAGCAGCTTAGCAGCGGGGGGGGAAGAGACCCAGTACTTC,CASSLAAGGEETQYF
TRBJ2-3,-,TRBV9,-,TGTGCCAGCAGCCCGGACCGCGGGGGCGTAGATACGCAGTATTTT,CASSPDRGGVDTQYF
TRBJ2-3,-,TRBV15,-,TGTGCCACCAGCAGAGACGAATGGGGAGAAGCACTTGATACGCAGTATTTT,CATSRDEWGEALDTQYF
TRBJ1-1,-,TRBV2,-,TGTGCCAGCAGTGTTGGACTCATGAACACTGAAGCTTTCTTT,CASSVGLMNTEAFF
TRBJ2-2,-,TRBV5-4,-,TGTGCCAGCAGCCCGGGGAGCGGGAACACCGGGGAGCTGTTTTTT,CASSPGSGNTGELFF
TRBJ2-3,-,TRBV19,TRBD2,TGTGCCAGTAGTAGGACTAGCGGGACTAGCACAGATACGCAGTATTTT,CASSRTSGTSTDTQYF
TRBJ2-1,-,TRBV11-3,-,TGTGCCAGCAGCCCCGGGTATTCCTACAATGAGCAGTTCTTC,CASSPGYSYNEQFF
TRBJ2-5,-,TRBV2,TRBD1,TGTGCCAGCAACGGACAGGGGGCGAGAGAGACCCAGTACTTC,CASNGQGARETQYF
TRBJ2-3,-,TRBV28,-,TGTGCCAGCAGTTTATGGACCTCCTACAGGGAGCCAAGCACAGATACGCAGTATTTT,CASSLWTSYREPSTDTQYF
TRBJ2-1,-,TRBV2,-,TGTGCCAGCAGTGAAGGGGGGGCGAGAAATGAGCAGTTCTTC,CASSEGGARNEQFF
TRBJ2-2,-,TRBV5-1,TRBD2,TGCGCCAGCAGCAGGCTAGCGGTGCAGAACACCGGGGAGCTGTTTTTT,CASSRLAVQNTGELFF
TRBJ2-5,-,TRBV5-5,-,TGTGCCAGCAGCTTGAGCGGGTCTCAAGAGACCCAGTACTTC,CASSLSGSQETQYF